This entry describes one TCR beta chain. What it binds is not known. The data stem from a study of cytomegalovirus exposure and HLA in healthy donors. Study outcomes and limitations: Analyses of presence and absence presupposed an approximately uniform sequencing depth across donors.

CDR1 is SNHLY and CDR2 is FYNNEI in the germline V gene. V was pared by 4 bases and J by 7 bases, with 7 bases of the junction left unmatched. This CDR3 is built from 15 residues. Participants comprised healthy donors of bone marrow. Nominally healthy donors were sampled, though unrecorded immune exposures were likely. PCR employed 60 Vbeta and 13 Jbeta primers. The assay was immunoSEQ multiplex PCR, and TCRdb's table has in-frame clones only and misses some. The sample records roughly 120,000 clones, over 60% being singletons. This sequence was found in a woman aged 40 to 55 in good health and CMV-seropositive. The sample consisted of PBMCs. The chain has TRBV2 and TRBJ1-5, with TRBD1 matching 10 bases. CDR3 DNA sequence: TGTGCCAGCAGTGGGGACAGGGGAAGGAACCAGCCCCAGCATTTT. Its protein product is CASSGDRGRNQPQHF.